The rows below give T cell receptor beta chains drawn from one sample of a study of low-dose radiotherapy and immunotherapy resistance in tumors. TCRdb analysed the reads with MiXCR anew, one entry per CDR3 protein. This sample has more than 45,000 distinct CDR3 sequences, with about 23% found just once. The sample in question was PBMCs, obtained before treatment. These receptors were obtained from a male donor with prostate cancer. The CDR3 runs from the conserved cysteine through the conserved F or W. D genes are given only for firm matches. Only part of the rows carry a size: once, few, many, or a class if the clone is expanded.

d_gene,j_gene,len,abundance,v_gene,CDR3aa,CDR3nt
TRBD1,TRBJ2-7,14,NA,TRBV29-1,CSSGQGEGTYEQYF,TGCAGCTCCGGACAGGGGGAAGGGACCTACGAGCAGTACTTC
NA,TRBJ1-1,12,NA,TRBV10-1,CASSESGREAFF,TGCGCCAGCAGTGAGTCGGGCAGGGAAGCTTTCTTT
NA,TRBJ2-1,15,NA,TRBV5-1,CASSEDVSSYNEQFF,TGCGCCAGCAGCGAGGACGTTAGCTCCTACAATGAGCAGTTCTTC
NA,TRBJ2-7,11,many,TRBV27,CASGKGTEQYF,TGTGCCAGCGGTAAGGGAACCGAGCAGTACTTC
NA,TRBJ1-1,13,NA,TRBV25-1,CASRNPVNTEAFF,TGTGCCAGCAGGAACCCAGTGAACACTGAAGCTTTCTTT
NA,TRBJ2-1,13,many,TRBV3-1,CASSLGPYNEQFF,TGTGCCAGCAGCCTAGGGCCCTACAATGAGCAGTTCTTC
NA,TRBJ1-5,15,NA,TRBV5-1,CASSLAPGSNQPQHF,TGCGCCAGCAGCTTGGCCCCCGGTAGCAATCAGCCCCAGCATTTT
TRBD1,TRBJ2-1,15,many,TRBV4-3,CASSQVTGQGNEQFF,TGCGCCAGCAGCCAAGTAACGGGACAGGGGAATGAGCAGTTCTTC
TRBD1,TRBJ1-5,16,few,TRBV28,CASSLGLAGGDQPQHF,TGTGCCAGCAGTTTAGGGTTAGCAGGGGGAGATCAGCCCCAGCATTTT
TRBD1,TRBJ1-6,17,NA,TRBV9,CASSGGTGTSYNSPLHF,TGTGCCAGCAGCGGAGGGACAGGAACTTCGTATAATTCACCCCTCCACTTT
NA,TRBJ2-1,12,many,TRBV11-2,CASSFISNEQFF,TGTGCCAGCAGCTTTATTAGCAATGAGCAGTTCTTC
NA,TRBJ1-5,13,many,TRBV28,CASSKDSNQPQHF,TGTGCCAGCAGTAAGGACAGCAATCAGCCCCAGCATTTT
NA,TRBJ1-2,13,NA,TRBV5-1,CASRLEPVDGYTF,TGCGCCAGCAGGCTCGAGCCTGTAGATGGCTACACCTTC
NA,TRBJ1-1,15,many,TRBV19,CASSKGGGLNTEAFF,TGTGCCAGTAGTAAAGGTGGGGGATTGAACACTGAAGCTTTCTTT
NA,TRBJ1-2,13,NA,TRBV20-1,CSAPGQINYGYTF,TGCAGTGCTCCGGGGCAGATAAATTATGGCTACACCTTC
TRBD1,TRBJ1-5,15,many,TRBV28,CASRPGQGRIQPQHF,TGTGCCAGCCGACCGGGACAGGGTAGGATTCAGCCCCAGCATTTT
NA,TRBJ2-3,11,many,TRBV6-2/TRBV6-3,CASSSGTSQYF,TGTGCCAGCAGTTCGGGGACGTCGCAGTATTTT
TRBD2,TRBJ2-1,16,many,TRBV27,CASSHRLAGSYNEQFF,TGTGCCAGCAGCCATCGTCTAGCGGGGTCCTACAATGAGCAGTTCTTC
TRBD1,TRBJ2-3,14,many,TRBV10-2,CASRYRGPTDTQYF,TGCGCCAGCAGGTACAGGGGGCCCACAGATACGCAGTATTTT
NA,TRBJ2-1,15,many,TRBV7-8,CASSLSFGGPNEQFF,TGTGCCAGCAGCTTATCTTTCGGGGGACCAAATGAGCAGTTCTTC
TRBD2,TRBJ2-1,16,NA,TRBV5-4,CASSSSGGATYNEQFF,TGTGCCAGCAGCTCTTCCGGGGGGGCCACCTACAATGAGCAGTTCTTC
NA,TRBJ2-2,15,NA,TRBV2,CASSGLSNPTGELFF,TGTGCCAGCAGTGGGTTATCTAATCCTACCGGGGAGCTGTTTTTT
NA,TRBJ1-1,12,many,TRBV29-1,CRGVRGNTEAFF,TGCAGGGGTGTAAGGGGCAACACTGAAGCTTTCTTT
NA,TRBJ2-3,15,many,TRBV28,CASSPEGNGPDTQYF,TGTGCCAGCAGTCCCGAGGGGAATGGCCCAGATACGCAGTATTTT
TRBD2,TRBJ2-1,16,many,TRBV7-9,CASNPASGGRYNEQFF,TGTGCCAGCAACCCGGCTAGCGGGGGCCGTTACAATGAGCAGTTCTTC
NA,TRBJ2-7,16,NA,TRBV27,CASSLRGPVFFYEQYF,TGTGCCAGCAGTTTGAGGGGCCCAGTATTCTTCTACGAGCAGTACTTC
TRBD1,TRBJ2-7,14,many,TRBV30,CAWRLPGQGYEQYF,TGTGCCTGGAGATTACCGGGACAGGGGTACGAGCAGTACTTC
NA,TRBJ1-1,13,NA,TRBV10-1,CASSESMGDEAFF,TGCGCCAGCAGTGAGTCGATGGGGGACGAAGCTTTCTTT
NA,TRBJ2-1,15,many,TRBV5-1,CASSFWVPSYNEQFF,TGCGCCAGCAGCTTCTGGGTCCCCTCCTACAATGAGCAGTTCTTC
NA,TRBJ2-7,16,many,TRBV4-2,CASSQEQTTSTYEQYF,TGTGCCAGCAGCCAAGAACAGACAACCTCCACCTACGAGCAGTACTTC
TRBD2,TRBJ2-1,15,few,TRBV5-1,CASSRRTSGDDEQFF,TGCGCCAGCAGCAGACGGACTAGCGGGGACGATGAGCAGTTCTTC
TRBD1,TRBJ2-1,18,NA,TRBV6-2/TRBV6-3,CASSYRFGTGATYNEQFF,TGTGCCAGCAGTTATAGATTCGGGACAGGGGCAACCTACAATGAGCAGTTCTTC
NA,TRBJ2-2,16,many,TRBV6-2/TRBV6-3,CASRRGTILTPGELFF,TGTGCCAGCAGACGCGGCACGATATTAACACCTGGGGAGCTGTTTTTT
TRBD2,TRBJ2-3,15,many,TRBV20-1,CSAHTGTSGADTQYF,TGCAGTGCACATACAGGGACTAGCGGGGCAGATACGCAGTATTTT
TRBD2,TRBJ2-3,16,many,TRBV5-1,CASSLRLAGDTDTQYF,TGCGCCAGCAGCTTGAGGCTAGCGGGGGACACAGATACGCAGTATTTT
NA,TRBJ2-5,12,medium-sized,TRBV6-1,CASQALGETQYF,TGTGCCAGTCAGGCGCTCGGAGAGACCCAGTACTTC
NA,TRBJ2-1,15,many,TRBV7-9,CASSHDRGGSSEQFF,TGTGCCAGCAGCCATGACAGGGGAGGGAGTAGTGAGCAGTTCTTC
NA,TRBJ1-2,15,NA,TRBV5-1,CASSLARGLYDGYTF,TGCGCCAGCAGCTTGGCCCGGGGGCTCTACGATGGCTACACCTTC
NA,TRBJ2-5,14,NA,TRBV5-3,CASSLGGVEETQYF,TGTGCCAGCAGCTTGGGAGGCGTTGAAGAGACCCAGTACTTC
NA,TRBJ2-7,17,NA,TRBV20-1,CSARPPMAPGPLYEQYF,TGCAGTGCTAGACCCCCGATGGCCCCCGGGCCTCTCTACGAGCAGTACTTC
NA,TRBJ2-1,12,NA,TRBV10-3,CAISESDNEQFF,TGTGCCATCAGTGAGTCGGACAATGAGCAGTTCTTC
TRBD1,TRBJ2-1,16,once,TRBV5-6,CASSLERGQIYNEQFF,TGTGCCAGCAGCTTGGAGAGGGGGCAGATTTACAATGAGCAGTTCTTC
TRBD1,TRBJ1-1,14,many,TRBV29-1,CSARQGNMNTEAFF,TGCAGCGCACGACAGGGGAACATGAACACTGAAGCTTTCTTT
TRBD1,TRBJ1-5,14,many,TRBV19,CASSTGQVHQPQHF,TGTGCCAGTAGTACGGGACAGGTGCATCAGCCCCAGCATTTT
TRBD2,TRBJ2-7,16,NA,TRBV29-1,CSVSPSGLAGNYEQYF,TGCAGCGTCTCTCCCTCGGGACTAGCGGGGAACTACGAGCAGTACTTC
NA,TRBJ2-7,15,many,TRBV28,CASSLPKGGSYEQYF,TGTGCCAGCAGTTTACCTAAAGGTGGCTCCTACGAGCAGTACTTC
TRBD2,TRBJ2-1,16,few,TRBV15,CATSSLRGGGRSEQFF,TGTGCCACCAGCTCCCTCCGAGGCGGGGGGAGGAGTGAGCAGTTCTTC
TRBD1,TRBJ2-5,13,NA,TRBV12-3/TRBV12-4,CASSYDRGETQYF,TGTGCCAGCAGTTATGACAGGGGAGAGACCCAGTACTTC
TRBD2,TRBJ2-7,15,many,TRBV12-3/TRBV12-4,CASTLLSGSSYEQYF,TGTGCCAGCACCCTCCTGAGCGGGAGTTCCTACGAGCAGTACTTC